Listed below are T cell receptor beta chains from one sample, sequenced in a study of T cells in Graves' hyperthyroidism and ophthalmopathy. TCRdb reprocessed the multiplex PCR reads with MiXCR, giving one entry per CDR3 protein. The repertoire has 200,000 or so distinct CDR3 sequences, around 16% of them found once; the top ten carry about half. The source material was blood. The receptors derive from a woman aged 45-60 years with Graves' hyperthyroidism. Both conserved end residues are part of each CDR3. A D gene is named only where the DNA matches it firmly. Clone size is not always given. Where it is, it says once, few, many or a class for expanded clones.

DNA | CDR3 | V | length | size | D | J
TGTGCCAGCCGACAGGGGGTAGATGGCTACACCTTC | CASRQGVDGYTF | TRBV28 | 12 | - | TRBD1 | TRBJ1-2
TGTGCCAGCAGCCTCTCCGGGGCCCGGACGTTTGAGGGCTACACCTTC | CASSLSGARTFEGYTF | TRBV7-2 | 16 | many | - | TRBJ1-2
TGTGCCAGCAGCTATAACACAGATACGCAGTATTTT | CASSYNTDTQYF | TRBV5-5 | 12 | - | - | TRBJ2-3
TGTGCCAGCACACCCACTAGCGGGAGTTCGCCCTACGAGCAGTACTTC | CASTPTSGSSPYEQYF | TRBV11-1 | 16 | many | TRBD2 | TRBJ2-7
TGTGCCAGCGCGGCAGGTGGGGGCACTGAAGCTTTCTTT | CASAAGGGTEAFF | TRBV11-2 | 13 | many | - | TRBJ1-1
TGTGCCACCATAGCGGAGGGCTCCTACAATGAGCAGTTCTTC | CATIAEGSYNEQFF | TRBV12-3/TRBV12-4 | 14 | many | - | TRBJ2-1
TGTGCCAGCAGTGAAAGCAGGGAACGTTATGGCTACACCTTC | CASSESRERYGYTF | TRBV6-1 | 14 | few | - | TRBJ1-2
TGCAGTGCCAGACCATCGGGCCCGGCGACAGATACGCAGTATTTT | CSARPSGPATDTQYF | TRBV20-1 | 15 | few | - | TRBJ2-3
TGCAGCGCCGAAGAGGCCCTGTTCTATGGCTACACCTTC | CSAEEALFYGYTF | TRBV29-1 | 13 | few | - | TRBJ1-2
TGTGCCAGCAGTCGGGGGACTAGCGGGGAGACCCAGTACTTC | CASSRGTSGETQYF | TRBV28 | 14 | many | TRBD2 | TRBJ2-5
TGTGCCAGCAGTACCCAGGGTTTTGGCTACACCTTC | CASSTQGFGYTF | TRBV27 | 12 | many | - | TRBJ1-2
TGTGCCAGCAGTGTCACCGGGACAGGGGGTACCGGGGAGCTGTTTTTT | CASSVTGTGGTGELFF | TRBV12-3/TRBV12-4 | 16 | many | TRBD1 | TRBJ2-2
TGTGCCAGCAGCTTAGAAGCGGACTCCTACAATGAGCAGTTCTTC | CASSLEADSYNEQFF | TRBV11-2 | 15 | many | - | TRBJ2-1
TGTGCCACCTACCGACAGGGGAGCTATGAAGCTTTCTTT | CATYRQGSYEAFF | TRBV27 | 13 | - | TRBD1 | TRBJ1-1